The 25 T cell receptor beta chains listed next were all sequenced from one sample in a study of blood T cell repertoires in COVID-19. Using immunoSEQ multiplex PCR, the repertoire was profiled, and TCRdb retains in-frame clones only, with some absent. The sample includes about 240,000 clones, around 87% seen only once; the top ten take around 3.3%. Sequenced: PBMCs or T cells enriched from blood (not recorded which). All receptors derive from a woman aged 40 to 50 with acute COVID-19.

The chain combines TRBV19 with TRBJ2-1; 8 nucleotides line up with TRBD2. Germline V gene data show CDR1 as LNHDA and CDR2 as SQIVND (reference sequence). J gave up 5 bases and V 4 bases, and 4 bases lay outside the gene matches. The CDR3 contains 14 residues. The CDR3 region is CASSKTSADNEQFF. CDR3 in DNA: TGTGCCAGTAGTAAGACTAGCGCCGACAATGAGCAGTTCTTC.

The chain is built from TRBV4-1 and TRBJ2-1; the match to TRBD2 covers 8 bases. This CDR3 is built from 17 residues. The trim removed 1 base at V and 4 bases at J, leaving 9 bases unmatched. CDR1 and CDR2 (germline): MGHRA, YSYEKL. CDR3 nucleotides: TGCGCCAGCAGCCAAGGAGGGGCGGGAGGTTCTTACAATGAGCAGTTCTTC. This translates into CASSQGGAGGSYNEQFF.

The table lists this clone with a few counts. The J gene is TRBJ2-7, the V gene TRBV2; D not certain. V was trimmed by 7 bases and J by 4 bases, leaving 17 bases between them. The CDR3 totals 14 residues. Germline CDR1 reads SNHLY; CDR2 reads FYNNEI. CDR3 coding DNA: TGTGCCAGCACCCTAAGCCCCCAACGGTACGAGCAGTACTTC. Translation gives CASTLSPQRYEQYF.

The J gene is TRBJ2-1, the V gene TRBV19, with 9 nucleotides matching TRBD1. Per the germline V gene, CDR1 is LNHDA and CDR2 is SQIVND (reference sequence). The CDR3 runs 15 residues. The trim removed 8 bases at V and 1 base at J, leaving 6 bases unmatched. This CDR3 is CASGLTGGSYNEQFF. CDR3 DNA: TGTGCCAGTGGCCTGACAGGGGGTTCCTACAATGAGCAGTTCTTC.

The chain employs TRBV24-1 and TRBJ1-2, with TRBD1 identical over 9 bases. The CDR3 spans 16 residues. V dropped 4 bases and J dropped 4; count of bases not matched to a gene: 9. CDR1 and CDR2 (germline): KGHDR, SFDVKD. In DNA form, the CDR3 reads TGTGCCACCAGTGACGCCGGGACAGGGTACGGCTATGGCTACACCTTC. It is translated as CATSDAGTGYGYGYTF.

The chain has TRBV6-1 and TRBJ2-7, with TRBD1 matching 10 bases. Germline CDR1 and CDR2: MNHNS and SASEGT. There are 15 residues in the CDR3. Trimming removed 3 bases from V and 2 bases from J; junction bases left unmatched: 4. Here the CDR3 reads CASSDLGTGAYEQYF. For the CDR3, the DNA is TGTGCCAGCAGTGACCTCGGGACAGGGGCCTACGAGCAGTACTTC.

This sequence joins TRBV12-3 or TRBV12-4 and TRBJ1-1; 8 nucleotides match TRBD1. The CDR3 contains 13 residues. The trim removed 6 bases at V and 5 bases at J, leaving 5 bases unmatched. As DNA, the CDR3 is TGTGCCAGCAGGCAGGGGGCGGGGACTGAAGCTTTCTTT. Amino acids: CASRQGAGTEAFF.

The sample holds a few counts of this clone. The chain recombines TRBV28 with TRBJ2-3, with 15 bases fitting TRBD2. There are 19 residues in the CDR3. V shed 4 bases, J shed 6 bases, and the junction held 14 bases outside the gene matches. The germline V gene encodes CDR1 MDHEN and CDR2 SYDVKM. The CDR3 nucleotides read TGTGCCAGCAGTTCGATGGGACTAGCGGGAGGTGTGGGCTTTGATACGCAGTATTTT. It yields the protein CASSSMGLAGGVGFDTQYF.

The gene calls are TRBV27 and TRBJ2-5; D may be TRBD2 (5 bases). V lost 0 bases and J lost 4, with 9 bases in between. The CDR3 is made up of 14 amino acids. Germline CDR1 is MNHEY and CDR2 is SMNVEV (reference sequence). The CDR3 coding sequence is TGTGCCAGCAGTTTATCGATTAGCGTAGAGACCCAGTACTTC. It codes for CASSLSISVETQYF.

The J gene is TRBJ1-2, the V gene TRBV24-1; no clear D gene. CDR3 length: 13 residues. Germline CDR1 is KGHDR and CDR2 is SFDVKD. Deletions cut 2 bases from V and 8 bases from J, with 11 bases between. The CDR3 loop is CATSDSEGRGYTF. CDR3 in DNA: TGTGCCACCAGTGATTCCGAGGGCCGGGGCTACACCTTC.

V usage is TRBV13 and J usage is TRBJ2-5; 10 nucleotides agree with TRBD2. The CDR3 loop spans 16 amino acids. Germline V gene data show CDR1 as PRHDT and CDR2 as FYEKMQ (reference sequence). Trimming removed 3 bases from V and 4 bases from J; junction bases left unmatched: 8. The CDR3 DNA reads TGTGCCAGCAGCTTCTCGACAGCGGGAGGGTCAGAGACCCAGTACTTC. Protein: CASSFSTAGGSETQYF.

The V and J genes are TRBV5-1 and TRBJ2-1; unclear D gene. Trimming removed 0 bases from V and 0 bases from J, with 10 bases in between. The germline gives CDR1 SGHRS, CDR2 YFSETQ. The CDR3 is 16 residues long. The CDR3 DNA reads TGCGCCAGCAGCTTGGCCGGAGATTACTCCTACAATGAGCAGTTCTTC. Translated, it gives CASSLAGDYSYNEQFF.

The chain carries TRBV5-1 and TRBJ1-2; D may be TRBD1 (6 bases). Germline CDR1 is SGHRS and CDR2 is YFSETQ. This CDR3 contains 13 residues. V lost 6 bases to trimming and J lost 7 bases, with 16 bases between them. For the CDR3, the DNA is TGCGCCAGCAACCAGGCGGGGGGCCCTGGCTACACCTTC. It translates to CASNQAGGPGYTF. Supplemented by reference TRBV5-1 and TRBJ1-2, the full variable domain reads KAGVTQTPRYLIKTRGQQVTLSCSPISGHRSVSWYQQTPGQGLQFLFEYFSETQRNKGNFPGRFSGRQFSNSRSEMNVSTLELGDSALYLCASNQAGGPGYTFGSGTRLTVV.

The V gene is TRBV6-1, the J gene TRBJ1-6, with D unclear. This CDR3 comprises 16 residues. V lost 2 bases and J 8 bases, leaving 16 bases between the germline ends. Germline CDR1 and CDR2: MNHNS and SASEGT. In DNA form, the CDR3 reads TGTGCCAGCAGTGAAAGAACAGACGAGTTCCATTCACCCCTCCACTTT. Translated, it gives CASSERTDEFHSPLHF.

The genes are TRBV10-1 and TRBJ1-6; D call uncertain. Germline V CDR1 and CDR2: WNHNN, SYGVQD (reference sequence). This CDR3 contains 14 residues. Trimming stripped 2 bases from V and 11 bases from J, with 13 bases between. The CDR3 region has the DNA TGCGCCAGCAGTGAGGGACGGGGTACGACACCCCTCCACTTT. Amino acids: CASSEGRGTTPLHF.

The CDR3 DNA is TGTGCCAGCAGTTTAAACCCTAGCGAGACACAAGAGACCCAGTACTTC. This sequence encodes CASSLNPSETQETQYF. This chain joins TRBV27 and TRBJ2-5; weak D call: TRBD2 (6 bases). CDR3 size: 16 residues. V lost 2 bases and J 2 bases, leaving 15 bases between the germline ends. The germline CDR1 and CDR2 sequences are MNHEY and SMNVEV (reference sequence).

The chain is built from TRBV9 and TRBJ2-1; D is undetermined. V was pared by 0 bases and J by 2 bases, with 12 bases between. The CDR3 consists of 16 residues. In germline, CDR1 is SGDLS, CDR2 YYNGEE. For the CDR3, the DNA is TGTGCCAGCAGCGTAGTGAGTCGGGTGGCCTACAATGAGCAGTTCTTC. Translating gives CASSVVSRVAYNEQFF.

This rearrangement joins TRBV2 to TRBJ2-2, with TRBD2 matching over 7 bases. CDR3 length equals 15 residues. From germline, CDR1 is SNHLY and CDR2 FYNNEI. V lost 2 bases, J lost 5 bases, and 5 bases stayed unmatched. CDR3 DNA sequence: TGTGCCAGCAGTGAAACTAGCGTAATAACCGGGGAGCTGTTTTTT. Amino acid sequence: CASSETSVITGELFF.

The rearrangement uses TRBV6-5 and TRBJ2-2; 15 bases match TRBD2. The V gene's germline CDR1 is MNHEY and CDR2 SVGAGI. V was pared by 3 bases and J by 7 bases, with 3 bases of the junction left unmatched. The CDR3 runs to 16 residues. CDR3 sequence reads: CASSYRTSGRVGELFF. For the CDR3, the DNA is TGTGCCAGCAGTTATAGGACTAGCGGGAGGGTCGGGGAGCTGTTTTTT.

The V call is TRBV27, the J call TRBJ2-7, with 10 bases that match TRBD2. Germline values: CDR1 MNHEY, CDR2 SMNVEV (reference sequence). This CDR3 has 14 amino acids. J gave up 3 bases and V 6 bases, and 5 bases lay outside the gene matches. CDR3 residues: CASSRSSGSYEQYF. DNA of the CDR3: TGTGCCAGCAGCCGCTCTAGCGGGAGCTACGAGCAGTACTTC.

The chain employs TRBV11-2 and TRBJ2-4; 8 nucleotides align to TRBD2. J lost 7 bases, V lost 5 bases, and 16 bases had no gene match. Looked up from germline, CDR1 is SGHAT and CDR2 is FQNNGV. The CDR3 spans 17 residues. CDR3 sequence reads: CASSPWGGRQLGNIQYF. The CDR3 coding sequence is TGTGCCAGCAGCCCCTGGGGCGGGAGGCAACTGGGGAACATTCAGTACTTC.

This chain links TRBV2 with TRBJ1-1; 7 bases line up with TRBD1. The germline gives CDR1 SNHLY, CDR2 FYNNEI. CDR3 size: 14 residues. Trimming took 5 bases from V and 1 from J; bases not matched to a gene: 4. The CDR3 loop is CASSKTGRNTEAFF. DNA of the CDR3: TGTGCCAGCAGTAAGACAGGGAGGAACACTGAAGCTTTCTTT.

This chain links TRBV5-1 with TRBJ1-1; 7 positions agree with TRBD1. Germline-derived CDR1 and CDR2 are SGHRS and YFSETQ. Trimming took 5 bases from V and 5 from J; bases not matched to a gene: 15. The CDR3 extends over 16 amino acids. The CDR3 nucleotides are TGCGCCAGCAGTGATTTTAGACAGGGACAAAATACTGAAGCTTTCTTT. Protein: CASSDFRQGQNTEAFF.

The CDR3 sequence: CASSSKRAQHNEQFF. CDR3 sequence (DNA): TGTGCCAGTAGTTCAAAGCGCGCCCAGCACAATGAGCAGTTCTTC. This rearrangement joins TRBV19 to TRBJ2-1; D is unclear. V dropped 5 bases and J dropped 5 bases, with 16 bases sitting between them. Looked up from germline, CDR1 is LNHDA and CDR2 is SQIVND (reference sequence). The CDR3 runs to 15 residues.

The chain uses TRBV21-1 and TRBJ1-3; TRBD1, as called in the table, went unchecked against the DNA. TRBV21-1 is annotated as a pseudogene. The CDR3 is 16 residues long. The CDR3, as DNA: TGTGCCAGCAGCAAAACCCACAGGGTTGCTGGAAACACCATATATTTT. As protein: CASSKTHRVAGNTIYF.